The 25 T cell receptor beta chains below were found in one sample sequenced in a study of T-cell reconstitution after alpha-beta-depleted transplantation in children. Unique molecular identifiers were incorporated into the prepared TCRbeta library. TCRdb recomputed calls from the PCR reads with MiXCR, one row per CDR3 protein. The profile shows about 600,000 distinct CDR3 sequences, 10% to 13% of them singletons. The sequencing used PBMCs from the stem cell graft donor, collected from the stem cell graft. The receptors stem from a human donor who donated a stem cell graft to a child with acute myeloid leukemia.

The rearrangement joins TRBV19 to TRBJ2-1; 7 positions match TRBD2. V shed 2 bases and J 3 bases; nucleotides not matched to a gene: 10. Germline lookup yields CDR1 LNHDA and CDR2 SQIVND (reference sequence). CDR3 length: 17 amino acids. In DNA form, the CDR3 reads TGTGCCAGTAGTATAATTGGTGGAGCGGGGATCTACAATGAGCAGTTCTTC. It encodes CASSIIGGAGIYNEQFF.

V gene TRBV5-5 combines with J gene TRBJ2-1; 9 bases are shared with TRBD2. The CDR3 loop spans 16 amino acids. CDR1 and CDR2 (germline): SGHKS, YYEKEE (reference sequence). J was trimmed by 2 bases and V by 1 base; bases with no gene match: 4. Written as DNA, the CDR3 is TGTGCCAGCAGCTTGTTTAGCGGGAGTCCCTACAATGAGCAGTTCTTC. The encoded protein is CASSLFSGSPYNEQFF. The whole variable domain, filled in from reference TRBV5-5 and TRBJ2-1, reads DAGVTQSPTHLIKTRGQQVTLRCSPISGHKSVSWYQQVLGQGPQFIFQYYEKEERGRGNFPDRFSARQFPNYSSELNVNALLLGDSALYLCASSLFSGSPYNEQFFGPGTRLTVL.

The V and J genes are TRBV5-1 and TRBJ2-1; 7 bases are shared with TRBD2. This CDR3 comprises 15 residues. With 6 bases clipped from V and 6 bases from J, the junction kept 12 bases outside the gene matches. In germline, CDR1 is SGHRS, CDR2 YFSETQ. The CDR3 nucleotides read TGCGCCAGCATGGACAAGCGGGAAGCGAGCAATGAGCAGTTCTTC. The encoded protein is CASMDKREASNEQFF.

CDR3 sequence reads: CASSSSGTVYSEAFF. The CDR3 DNA reads TGTGCCAGCAGTTCCTCGGGGACAGTCTATAGTGAGGCTTTCTTT. The V and J genes are TRBV6-5 and TRBJ1-1; TRBD1 aligns across 7 bases. The CDR3 has 15 residues. Trimming took 4 bases from V and 11 from J; bases not matched to a gene: 16. Germline V gene lookup returns CDR1 MNHEY and CDR2 SVGAGI.

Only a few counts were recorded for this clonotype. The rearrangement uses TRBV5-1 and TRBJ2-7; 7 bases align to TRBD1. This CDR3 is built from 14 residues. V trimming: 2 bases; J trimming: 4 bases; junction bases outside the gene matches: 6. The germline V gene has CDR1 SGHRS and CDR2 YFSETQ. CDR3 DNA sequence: TGCGCCAGCAGCTTTACAGGGGTTCGGTACGAGCAGTACTTC. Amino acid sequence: CASSFTGVRYEQYF.

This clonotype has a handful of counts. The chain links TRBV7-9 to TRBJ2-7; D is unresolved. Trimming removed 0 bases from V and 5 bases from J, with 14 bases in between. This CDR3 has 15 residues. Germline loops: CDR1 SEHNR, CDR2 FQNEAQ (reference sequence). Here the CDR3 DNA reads TGTGCCAGCAGCTTAGCGGGTTTCCCACCCCACGAGCAGTACTTC. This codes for CASSLAGFPPHEQYF.

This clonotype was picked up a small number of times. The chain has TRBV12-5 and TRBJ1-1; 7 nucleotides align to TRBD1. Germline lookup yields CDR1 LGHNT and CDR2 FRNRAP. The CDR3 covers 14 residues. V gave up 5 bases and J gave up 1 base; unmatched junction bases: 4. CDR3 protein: CASGAGTENTEAFF. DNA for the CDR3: TGTGCTAGTGGTGCCGGGACAGAGAACACTGAAGCTTTCTTT.

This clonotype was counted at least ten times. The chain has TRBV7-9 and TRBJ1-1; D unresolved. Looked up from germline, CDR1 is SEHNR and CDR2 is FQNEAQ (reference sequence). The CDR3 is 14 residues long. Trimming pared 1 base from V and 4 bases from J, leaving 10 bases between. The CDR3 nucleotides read TGTGCCAGCAGCTTAGTTGCGTTAGGCACTGAAGCTTTCTTT. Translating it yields CASSLVALGTEAFF.

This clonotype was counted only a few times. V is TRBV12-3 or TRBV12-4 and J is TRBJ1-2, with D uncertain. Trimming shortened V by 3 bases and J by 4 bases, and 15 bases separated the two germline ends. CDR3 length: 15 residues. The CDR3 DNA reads TGTGCCAGCAGTTTTTCGGGATTAGGAGGCTATGGCTACACCTTC. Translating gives CASSFSGLGGYGYTF.

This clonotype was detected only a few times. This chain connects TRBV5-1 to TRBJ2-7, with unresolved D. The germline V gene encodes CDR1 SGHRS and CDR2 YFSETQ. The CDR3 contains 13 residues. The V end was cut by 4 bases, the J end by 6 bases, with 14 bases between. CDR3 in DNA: TGCGCCAGCAGCCCGCGTAGGGAAAGCGAGCAGTACTTC. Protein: CASSPRRESEQYF.

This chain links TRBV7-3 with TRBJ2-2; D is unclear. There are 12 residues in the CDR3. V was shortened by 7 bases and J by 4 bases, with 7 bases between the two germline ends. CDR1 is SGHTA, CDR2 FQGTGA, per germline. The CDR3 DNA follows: TGTGCCAGCAACGTGGGCACCGGGGAGCTGTTTTTT. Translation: CASNVGTGELFF.

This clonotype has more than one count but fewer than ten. The CDR3 region has the DNA TGCAGCGTTGACCGGACAGGGCTATCAGATACGCAGTATTTT. Its protein is CSVDRTGLSDTQYF. The gene calls are TRBV29-1 and TRBJ2-3, with 8 bases aligning to TRBD1. The ends lost 3 bases at V and 4 bases at J; junction bases unmatched: 6. Per germline, CDR1 SQVTM and CDR2 ANQGSEA. This CDR3 has 14 amino acids.

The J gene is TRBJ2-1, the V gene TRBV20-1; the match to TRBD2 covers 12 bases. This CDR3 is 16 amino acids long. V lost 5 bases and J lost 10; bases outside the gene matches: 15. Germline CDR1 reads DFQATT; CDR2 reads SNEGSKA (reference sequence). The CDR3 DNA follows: TGCAGTGCTCCCCAAACTGGGCGTGGACTAGCGGGAGAGCAGTTCTTC. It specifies CSAPQTGRGLAGEQFF.

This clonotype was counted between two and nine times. The CDR3 sequence is CASSLSRDWNYEQYF. Written as DNA, the CDR3 is TGCGCCAGCAGCCTCTCCCGGGACTGGAACTACGAGCAGTACTTC. The chain has TRBV4-3 and TRBJ2-7; D might be TRBD2 (6 bases). Trimming shortened V by 4 bases and J by 3 bases, and 16 bases separated the two germline ends. There are 15 residues in the CDR3. Germline lookup yields CDR1 LGHNA and CDR2 YSLEER.

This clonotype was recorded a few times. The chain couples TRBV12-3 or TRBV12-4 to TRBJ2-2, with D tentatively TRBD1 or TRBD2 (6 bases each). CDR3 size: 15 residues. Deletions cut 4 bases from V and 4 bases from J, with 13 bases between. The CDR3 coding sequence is TGTGCCAGCAGTTCTGGGGGGCAAGGCACCGGGGAGCTGTTTTTT. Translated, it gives CASSSGGQGTGELFF.

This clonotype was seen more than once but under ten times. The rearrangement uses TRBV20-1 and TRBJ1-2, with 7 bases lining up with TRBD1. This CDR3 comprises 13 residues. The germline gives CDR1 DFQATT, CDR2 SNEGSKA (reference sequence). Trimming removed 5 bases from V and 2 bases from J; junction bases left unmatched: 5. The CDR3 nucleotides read TGCAGTGCTTCACAGGGGATCAACTATGGCTACACCTTC. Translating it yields CSASQGINYGYTF.

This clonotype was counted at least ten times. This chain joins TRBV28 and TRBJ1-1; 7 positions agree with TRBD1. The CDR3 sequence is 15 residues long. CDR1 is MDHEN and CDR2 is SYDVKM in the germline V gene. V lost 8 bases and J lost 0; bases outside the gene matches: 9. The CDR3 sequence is CASGIPGQMNTEAFF. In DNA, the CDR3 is TGTGCCAGCGGGATCCCGGGACAGATGAACACTGAAGCTTTCTTT.

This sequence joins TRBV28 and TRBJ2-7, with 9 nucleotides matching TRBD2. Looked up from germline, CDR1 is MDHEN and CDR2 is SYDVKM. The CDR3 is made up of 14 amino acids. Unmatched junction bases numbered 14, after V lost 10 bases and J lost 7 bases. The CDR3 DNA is TGTGCCACCCGCGGGGGGGTCCAAATCGCGGAGCAGTACTTC. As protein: CATRGGVQIAEQYF.

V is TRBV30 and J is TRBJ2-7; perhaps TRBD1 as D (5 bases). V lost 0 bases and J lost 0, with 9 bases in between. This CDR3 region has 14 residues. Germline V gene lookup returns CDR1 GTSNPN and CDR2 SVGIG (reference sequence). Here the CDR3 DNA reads TGTGCCTGGAGTGTATGGGGCGGCTCCTACGAGCAGTACTTC. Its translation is CAWSVWGGSYEQYF.

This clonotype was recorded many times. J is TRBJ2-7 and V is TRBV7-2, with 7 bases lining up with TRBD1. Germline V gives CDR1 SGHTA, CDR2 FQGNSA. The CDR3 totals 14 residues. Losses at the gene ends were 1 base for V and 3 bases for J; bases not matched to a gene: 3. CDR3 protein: CASSLGDSLYEQYF. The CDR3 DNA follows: TGTGCCAGCAGCTTAGGGGACAGCCTCTACGAGCAGTACTTC. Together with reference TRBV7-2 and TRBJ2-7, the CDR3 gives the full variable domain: GAGVSQSPSNKVTEKGKDVELRCDPISGHTALYWYRQSLGQGLEFLIYFQGNSAPDKSGLPSDRFSAERTGGSVSTLTIQRTQQEDSAVYLCASSLGDSLYEQYFGPGTRLTVT.

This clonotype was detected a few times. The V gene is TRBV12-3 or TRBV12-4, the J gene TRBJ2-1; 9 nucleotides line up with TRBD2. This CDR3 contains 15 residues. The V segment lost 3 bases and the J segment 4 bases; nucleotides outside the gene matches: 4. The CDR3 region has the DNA TGTGCCAGCAGTTTTTTCAGCGGGAGGTACAATGAGCAGTTCTTC. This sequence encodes CASSFFSGRYNEQFF.

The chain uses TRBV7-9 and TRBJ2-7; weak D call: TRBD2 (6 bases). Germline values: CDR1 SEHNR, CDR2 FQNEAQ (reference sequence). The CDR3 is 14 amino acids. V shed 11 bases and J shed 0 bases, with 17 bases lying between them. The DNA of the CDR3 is TGTGCCTCCAAGTGGGACTCGGGCTCCTACGAGCAGTACTTC. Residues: CASKWDSGSYEQYF.

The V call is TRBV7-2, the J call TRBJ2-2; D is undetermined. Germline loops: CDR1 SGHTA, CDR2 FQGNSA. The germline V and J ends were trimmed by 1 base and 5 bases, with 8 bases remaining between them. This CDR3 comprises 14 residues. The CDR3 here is CASSLGIATGELFF. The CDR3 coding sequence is TGTGCCAGCAGCTTAGGGATAGCTACCGGGGAGCTGTTTTTT.

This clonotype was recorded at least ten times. The CDR3 sequence is CSVENRQRGHEQYF. Here the CDR3 DNA reads TGCAGCGTTGAAAACCGACAGAGGGGCCACGAGCAGTACTTC. V is TRBV29-1 and J is TRBJ2-7, with D perhaps matching TRBD1 or TRBD2 (5 bases each). V dropped 2 bases and J dropped 5 bases, with 16 bases sitting between them. Germline V gene lookup returns CDR1 SQVTM and CDR2 ANQGSEA. This CDR3 has 14 residues.

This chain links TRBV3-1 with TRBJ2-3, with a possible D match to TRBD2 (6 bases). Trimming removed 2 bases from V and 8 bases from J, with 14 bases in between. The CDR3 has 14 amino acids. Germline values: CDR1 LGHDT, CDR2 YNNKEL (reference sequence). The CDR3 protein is CASSQRRSGGTQYF. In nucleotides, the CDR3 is TGTGCCAGCAGCCAAAGGCGGTCCGGGGGTACGCAGTATTTT.